One and the same sample provided the 3 T cell receptor beta chains below, sequenced in a study of shared clonotypes between healthy human individuals. Clones were sequenced by immunoSEQ multiplex PCR, and TCRdb holds only the in-frame ones, with some missing. The data hold 2,500,000 or so clones, with over 85% observed a single time. Sequencing was performed on naive CD4+ T cells from PBMCs. Subset indicated: CD45RA+ positively selected. Every receptor here comes from a man aged 18 to 35 in good health. Some clones in this sample may be carry-over from other donors' samples.

The CDR3 here is CASSQGLARTGELFF. For the CDR3, the DNA is TGTGCCAGCAGCCAGGGACTAGCGCGCACCGGGGAGCTGTTTTTT. J is TRBJ2-2 and V is TRBV9; 10 nucleotides line up with TRBD2. This CDR3 is 15 amino acids long. CDR1 and CDR2 (germline): SGDLS, YYNGEE. The junction had 4 bases not matched to a gene; V was cut back by 4 bases and J by 4 bases. The complete variable domain, with remaining parts taken from reference TRBV9 and TRBJ2-2, reads DSGVTQTPKHLITATGQRVTLRCSPRSGDLSVYWYQQSLDQGLQFLIQYYNGEERAKGNILERFSAQQFPDLHSELNLSSLELGDSALYFCASSQGLARTGELFFGEGSRLTVL.

This chain connects TRBV11-3 to TRBJ2-2, with 8 positions matching TRBD1. There are 17 residues in the CDR3. V was clipped by 2 bases and J by 6 bases; unmatched bases: 11. The germline CDR1 and CDR2 sequences are SGHNT and YENEEA. The CDR3 loop is CASSLNLRDRQPGELFF. In DNA form, the CDR3 reads TGTGCCAGCAGCTTAAACCTCCGGGACAGGCAACCCGGGGAGCTGTTTTTT.

The J gene is TRBJ2-2, the V gene TRBV10-3; the D is unclear. The germline gives CDR1 ENHRY, CDR2 SYGVKD. The CDR3 totals 17 residues. Trimming cost V 4 bases and J 3 bases, with 18 bases left between them. This chain's CDR3 is CAISGPARSVDTGELFF. The CDR3 region has the DNA TGTGCCATCAGTGGACCAGCCCGGAGTGTTGACACCGGGGAGCTGTTTTTT.